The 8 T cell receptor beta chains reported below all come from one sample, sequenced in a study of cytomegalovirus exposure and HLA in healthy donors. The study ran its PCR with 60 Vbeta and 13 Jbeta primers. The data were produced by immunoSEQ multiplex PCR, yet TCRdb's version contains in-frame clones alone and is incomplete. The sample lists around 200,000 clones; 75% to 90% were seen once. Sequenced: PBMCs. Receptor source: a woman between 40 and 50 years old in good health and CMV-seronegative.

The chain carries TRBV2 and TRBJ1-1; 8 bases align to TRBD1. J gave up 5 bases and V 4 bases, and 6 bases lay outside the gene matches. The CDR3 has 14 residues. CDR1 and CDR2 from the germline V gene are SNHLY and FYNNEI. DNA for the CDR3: TGTGCCAGCAGTGCTCAGGGGGCGCCGACTGAAGCTTTCTTT. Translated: CASSAQGAPTEAFF.

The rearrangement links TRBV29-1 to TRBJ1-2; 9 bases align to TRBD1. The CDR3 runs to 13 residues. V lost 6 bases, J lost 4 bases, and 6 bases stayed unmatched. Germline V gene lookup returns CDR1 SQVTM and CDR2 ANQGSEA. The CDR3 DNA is TGCAGCGTCGCGGACAGGGGTCTCTATGGCTACACCTTC. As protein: CSVADRGLYGYTF.

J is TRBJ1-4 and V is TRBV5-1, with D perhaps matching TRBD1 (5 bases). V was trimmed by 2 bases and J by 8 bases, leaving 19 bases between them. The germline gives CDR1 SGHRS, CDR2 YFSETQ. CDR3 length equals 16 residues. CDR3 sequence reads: CASSLGPGGVSEKLFF. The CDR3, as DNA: TGCGCCAGCAGCTTAGGACCCGGAGGGGTAAGCGAAAAACTGTTTTTT.

CDR3 bases: TGTGCCAGCAGCCCCCACGGGAGGACTAGCGGGAGGATGACAGATACGCAGTATTTT. This sequence encodes CASSPHGRTSGRMTDTQYF. The genes are TRBV7-8 and TRBJ2-3, with TRBD2 matching over 14 bases. Trimming took 5 bases from V and 3 from J; bases not matched to a gene: 13. CDR1 is SGHVS and CDR2 is FQNEAQ in the germline V gene. The CDR3 consists of 19 residues.

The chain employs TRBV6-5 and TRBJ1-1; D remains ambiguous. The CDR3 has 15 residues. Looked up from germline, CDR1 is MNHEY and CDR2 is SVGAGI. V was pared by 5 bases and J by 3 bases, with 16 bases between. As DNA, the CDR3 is TGTGCCAGCAGTCTAGGCGCTTCATGGGACACTGAAGCTTTCTTT. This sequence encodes CASSLGASWDTEAFF.

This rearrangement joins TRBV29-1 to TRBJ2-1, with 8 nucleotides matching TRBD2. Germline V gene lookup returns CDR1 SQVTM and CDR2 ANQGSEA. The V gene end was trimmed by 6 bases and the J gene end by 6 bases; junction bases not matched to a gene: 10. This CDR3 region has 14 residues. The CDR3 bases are TGCAGCGTCACCCGGGGGGGGGCTGGCAATGAGCAGTTCTTC. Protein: CSVTRGGAGNEQFF.

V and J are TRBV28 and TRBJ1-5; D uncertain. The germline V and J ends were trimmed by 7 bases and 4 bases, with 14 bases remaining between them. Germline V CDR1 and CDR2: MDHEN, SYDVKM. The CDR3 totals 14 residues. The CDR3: CASTLTITNQPQHF. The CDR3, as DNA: TGTGCCAGCACTTTGACAATAACGAATCAGCCCCAGCATTTT. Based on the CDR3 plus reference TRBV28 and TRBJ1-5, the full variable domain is DVKVTQSSRYLVKRTGEKVFLECVQDMDHENMFWYRQDPGLGLRLIYFSYDVKMKEKGDIPEGYSVSREKKERFSLILESASTNQTSMYLCASTLTITNQPQHFGDGTRLSIL.

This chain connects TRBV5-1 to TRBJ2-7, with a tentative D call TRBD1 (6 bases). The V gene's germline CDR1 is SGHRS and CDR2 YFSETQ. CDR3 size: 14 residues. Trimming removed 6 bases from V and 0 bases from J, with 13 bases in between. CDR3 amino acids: CASNTQGSSYEQYF. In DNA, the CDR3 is TGCGCCAGCAATACACAGGGCAGCTCCTACGAGCAGTACTTC.